This T cell receptor beta chain was sequenced in a study of cytomegalovirus exposure and HLA in healthy donors. CDR1 is MNHEY and CDR2 is SVGAGI in the germline V gene. The V end lost 0 bases, the J end lost 2 bases, and 13 bases lay between the germline ends. This CDR3 spans 16 amino acids. Primers: 60 Vbeta forward and 13 Jbeta reverse. Some clones are missing from TCRdb's copy, which holds only in-frame ones; the method was immunoSEQ multiplex PCR. The sample consists of roughly 92,000 clones, approximately 80% of them appearing once. The sequence was obtained from a woman in her forties or fifties in good health and CMV-seropositive. The V call is TRBV6-5, the J call TRBJ1-2, with TRBD1 as a possible D gene (6 bases). Sequencing was performed on PBMCs. CDR3: CASSYSVPGVNYGYTF. The CDR3 DNA follows: TGTGCCAGCAGTTACTCAGTGCCAGGGGTCAACTATGGCTACACCTTC.